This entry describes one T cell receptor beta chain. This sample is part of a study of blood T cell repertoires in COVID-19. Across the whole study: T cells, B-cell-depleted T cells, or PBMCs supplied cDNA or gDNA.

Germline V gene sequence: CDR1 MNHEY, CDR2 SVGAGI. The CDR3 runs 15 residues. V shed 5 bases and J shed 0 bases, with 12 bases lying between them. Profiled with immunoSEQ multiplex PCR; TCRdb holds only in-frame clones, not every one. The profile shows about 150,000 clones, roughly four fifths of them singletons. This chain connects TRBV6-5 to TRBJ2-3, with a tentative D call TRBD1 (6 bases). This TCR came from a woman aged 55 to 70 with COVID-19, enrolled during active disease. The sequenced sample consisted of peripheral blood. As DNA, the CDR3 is TGTGCCAGCAGTACACAGGGAGCTAGCACAGATACGCAGTATTTT. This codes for CASSTQGASTDTQYF.